These 28 T cell receptor beta chains came from one sample sequenced in a study of shared clonotypes between healthy human individuals (dated by TCRdb to about 2020). Receptor amplification or capture employed the immunoSEQ multiplex PCR assay. TCRdb stores this immuneACCESS table with in-frame sequences only. Part of the clones is absent; in the studies checked, under half of the shortfall reflects unresolved V genes, and no reason is known for the rest. This sample holds approximately 340,000 clones; 73% were observed only once. The biggest ten clones account for roughly a tenth of the sample. Input material: memory CD4+ T cells sorted from blood. Explained via the paper, the cell subset or site label denotes: CD45RA-negative fraction. The receptor source for this set is a man aged 25-45 years in good health.

The rearrangement uses TRBV28 and TRBJ2-7; D tentatively fits TRBD1 or TRBD2 (6 bases each). The CDR3 runs to 13 residues. V lost 8 bases to trimming and J lost 4 bases, with 15 bases between them. The V gene's germline CDR1 is MDHEN and CDR2 SYDVKM. The CDR3 here is CASQGLALYEQYF. The CDR3 DNA sequence: TGTGCCAGCCAGGGGCTAGCGCTATACGAGCAGTACTTC.

J is TRBJ2-1 and V is TRBV7-2, with D possibly TRBD1 on 5 matching bases. Germline V CDR1 and CDR2: SGHTA, FQGNSA. The V and J ends lost 9 bases and 6 bases respectively, with 18 bases between them. CDR3 length: 14 amino acids. The CDR3 DNA reads TGTGCCAGTATCCTAGGGGCGGCAGGCAATGAGCAGTTCTTC. It is translated as CASILGAAGNEQFF.

The V and J genes are TRBV29-1 and TRBJ2-5; tentatively, D is TRBD1 (5 bases). V was cut by 6 bases and J by 0 bases, with 11 bases left in between. Looked up from germline, CDR1 is SQVTM and CDR2 is ANQGSEA. The CDR3 is made up of 13 amino acids. The CDR3 DNA is TGCAGCGTCCCCCCAGGGAACCAAGAGACCCAGTACTTC. It translates to CSVPPGNQETQYF.

The chain couples TRBV7-6 to TRBJ2-1; possibly TRBD2 for D (6 bases). Per the germline V gene, CDR1 is SGHVS and CDR2 is FNYEAQ. Trimming removed 1 base at V and 9 bases at J, with 25 bases between. The CDR3 covers 18 residues. The CDR3 DNA sequence: TGTGCCAGCAGCTTAGTATCTAGGTGGAGATCTAGCGACCTTGAGCAGTTCTTC. This codes for CASSLVSRWRSSDLEQFF.

The gene calls are TRBV5-1 and TRBJ2-1; 10 nucleotides agree with TRBD2. The CDR3 is made up of 16 amino acids. The J segment lost 3 bases and the V segment lost 4 bases, leaving 7 bases of the junction unmatched. The germline V gene has CDR1 SGHRS and CDR2 YFSETQ. The CDR3 nucleotides read TGCGCCAGCAGCCCCACTACTAGCGGGGTCTACAATGAGCAGTTCTTC. Amino acids: CASSPTTSGVYNEQFF.

With respect to this clone: Other DNA sequences in the same sample also yield this CDR3. The CDR3 is CASSLGGSQETQYF. The DNA for the CDR3 is TGTGCCAGCAGCTTGGGCGGGAGCCAAGAGACCCAGTACTTC. This chain uses TRBV7-2 with TRBJ2-5; 7 bases line up with TRBD2. The CDR3 consists of 14 residues. The V and J ends lost 3 bases and 1 base, in that order; junction bases with no gene match: 2. In germline, CDR1 is SGHTA, CDR2 FQGNSA. Full variable domain (missing parts from reference TRBV7-2 and TRBJ2-5): GAGVSQSPSNKVTEKGKDVELRCDPISGHTALYWYRQSLGQGLEFLIYFQGNSAPDKSGLPSDRFSAERTGGSVSTLTIQRTQQEDSAVYLCASSLGGSQETQYFGPGTRLLVL.

This clone has just a few counts. This sequence joins TRBV29-1 and TRBJ2-1; 9 bases are shared with TRBD2. The CDR3 is 14 amino acids. Germline V gives CDR1 SQVTM, CDR2 ANQGSEA. Trimming at V came to 2 bases and at J to 10 bases, leaving 9 bases not matched to a gene. The CDR3 nucleotides read TGCAGCGTTGAAAATACCCCCCTAGCGGGGGAGCAGTTCTTC. Translated: CSVENTPLAGEQFF.

This clone was observed a few times. V and J are TRBV5-1 and TRBJ2-1; TRBD2 matches 8 bases. J lost 8 bases, V lost 0 bases, and 4 bases had no gene match. CDR1 is SGHRS, CDR2 YFSETQ, per germline. This CDR3 comprises 14 residues. CDR3 sequence reads: CASSLELAAYEQFF. In DNA, the CDR3 is TGCGCCAGCAGCTTGGAACTAGCGGCCTATGAGCAGTTCTTC.

This clone was found many times. The genes are TRBV7-9 and TRBJ1-1; D is possibly TRBD1 (5 bases). This CDR3 is 14 amino acids long. V was shortened by 5 bases and J by 1 base, with 11 bases between the two germline ends. The germline V gene has CDR1 SEHNR and CDR2 FQNEAQ (reference sequence). DNA for the CDR3: TGTGCCAGCAGCGCAGAGCAGGGGAACACTGAAGCTTTCTTT. It translates to CASSAEQGNTEAFF.

This chain links TRBV18 with TRBJ1-2, with 10 bases matching TRBD1. The germline CDR1 and CDR2 sequences are KGHSH and LQKENI. The CDR3 has 14 residues. V was pared by 6 bases and J by 7 bases, with 8 bases of the junction left unmatched. The CDR3 DNA is TGTGCCAGCTCTCCGGGACAGGGGTTCTTTGGCTACACCTTC. Translated, it gives CASSPGQGFFGYTF.

This chain uses TRBV18 with TRBJ2-5; TRBD1 matches at 10 bases. This CDR3 has 15 residues. V shed 2 bases, J shed 5 bases, and the junction held 5 bases outside the gene matches. CDR1 and CDR2 from the germline V gene are KGHSH and LQKENI. CDR3 sequence reads: CASSPRQGARETQYF. The CDR3, as DNA: TGTGCCAGCTCACCAAGACAGGGGGCTAGGGAGACCCAGTACTTC.

The chain recombines TRBV14 with TRBJ2-2; unclear D gene. V was cut by 1 base and J by 5 bases, with 8 bases left in between. The CDR3 consists of 14 residues. Germline values: CDR1 SGHDN, CDR2 FVKESK. CDR3 sequence: CASSQVLGTGELFF. DNA of the CDR3: TGTGCCAGCAGCCAAGTTCTGGGGACCGGGGAGCTGTTTTTT.

The chain links TRBV15 to TRBJ2-7; 7 bases align to TRBD2. Germline trimming cut 1 base from V and 1 base from J; bases unmatched to any gene: 4. The germline CDR1 and CDR2 sequences are LNHNV and YYDKDF (reference sequence). The CDR3 covers 15 residues. The CDR3 sequence is CATSRVASGSYEQYF. The CDR3 nucleotides read TGTGCCACCAGCAGAGTGGCTAGCGGTTCCTACGAGCAGTACTTC.

As concerns this clone: Other nucleotide sequences from this sample produce the same CDR3. The gene calls are TRBV19 and TRBJ2-5; D not resolved. V was trimmed by 3 bases and J by 1 base, leaving 9 bases between them. The V gene's germline CDR1 is LNHDA and CDR2 SQIVND (reference sequence). This CDR3 spans 14 amino acids. The DNA for the CDR3 is TGTGCCAGTAGTATCGGTGGGTTCCAAGAGACCCAGTACTTC. Its translation is CASSIGGFQETQYF.

This rearrangement joins TRBV27 to TRBJ2-7; 9 bases are shared with TRBD2. Losses at the gene ends were 4 bases for V and 3 bases for J; bases not matched to a gene: 10. The CDR3 extends over 16 amino acids. The V gene's germline CDR1 is MNHEY and CDR2 SMNVEV (reference sequence). CDR3 sequence: CASSWFGSSGIYEQYF. CDR3 nucleotides: TGTGCCAGCAGTTGGTTTGGGTCTAGCGGGATCTACGAGCAGTACTTC.

This clone was counted only a few times. The chain has TRBV4-1 and TRBJ2-5; TRBD1 aligns across 11 bases. CDR1 and CDR2 (germline): MGHRA, YSYEKL. The CDR3 runs to 15 residues. J was trimmed by 5 bases and V by 4 bases; bases with no gene match: 6. This chain's CDR3 is CASSLGQGARETQYF. The CDR3, as DNA: TGCGCCAGCAGCCTAGGACAGGGGGCGAGGGAGACCCAGTACTTC.

V and J are TRBV4-2 and TRBJ1-2; a weak D match, TRBD1 (6 bases). The CDR3 runs 14 residues. The ends were cut back, 0 bases at V and 6 bases at J, with 11 bases in the middle. Germline V gives CDR1 LGHNA, CDR2 YNFKEQ. CDR3 loop: CASSQDRGWNGYTF. The CDR3 nucleotides are TGTGCCAGCAGCCAAGACAGGGGATGGAATGGCTACACCTTC.

The chain employs TRBV28 and TRBJ2-7; 7 bases line up with TRBD2. Germline CDR1 and CDR2: MDHEN and SYDVKM. This CDR3 has 15 residues. Germline trimming cut 0 bases from V and 3 bases from J; bases unmatched to any gene: 5. The CDR3 nucleotides read TGTGCCAGCAGTTTATGGCGGGGGAGGGGCTACGAGCAGTACTTC. Protein product: CASSLWRGRGYEQYF.

This clone was picked up one time. Different DNA sequences within this sample yield the same CDR3. The chain couples TRBV20-1 to TRBJ2-1, with unresolved D. The ends were cut back, 1 base at V and 6 bases at J, with 1 base in the middle. The CDR3 spans 10 residues. From germline, CDR1 is DFQATT and CDR2 SNEGSKA (reference sequence). DNA of the CDR3: TGCAGTGCTAGAGCCAATGAGCAGTTCTTC. Residues: CSARANEQFF.

The chain employs TRBV21-1 and TRBJ1-2; the table calls TRBD1, which could not be checked here. TRBV21-1 constitutes a pseudogene. The CDR3 is 16 residues long. The CDR3 sequence is CATPPDISPLAYGYTF. CDR3 nucleotides: TGTGCCACCCCCCCGGACATCTCCCCTCTCGCGTATGGCTACACCTTC.

V gene TRBV19 combines with J gene TRBJ2-5; a weak D match, TRBD2 (6 bases). CDR1 and CDR2 (germline): LNHDA, SQIVND (reference sequence). The length of the CDR3 is 16 residues. Trimming took off 5 bases at V and 1 base at J, with 17 bases between the two ends. The CDR3 here is CASSHESWRGQETQYF. CDR3 DNA sequence: TGTGCCAGTAGTCATGAAAGTTGGCGGGGCCAAGAGACCCAGTACTTC.

A note on this clone: Other DNA sequences in this specimen translate into the identical CDR3. The V call is TRBV18, the J call TRBJ2-2; D call uncertain. V was cut by 3 bases and J by 5 bases, with 4 bases left in between. CDR1 KGHSH and CDR2 LQKENI come from the germline V gene. The CDR3 totals 12 residues. The CDR3 nucleotides are TGTGCCAGCTCACCTCGAACCGGGGAGCTGTTTTTT. It encodes CASSPRTGELFF.

This clone was detected only a few times. CDR3 sequence reads: CASGKTGGFGNIQYF. CDR3 in DNA: TGTGCCAGTGGGAAGACAGGGGGCTTTGGGAACATTCAGTACTTC. This chain uses TRBV19 with TRBJ2-4; TRBD1 matches at 10 bases. Germline trimming cut 8 bases from V and 7 bases from J; bases unmatched to any gene: 11. The CDR3 totals 15 residues. Germline CDR1 reads LNHDA; CDR2 reads SQIVND (reference sequence).

The chain is built from TRBV12-5 and TRBJ2-3; 12 nucleotides agree with TRBD2. The CDR3 consists of 16 residues. The V gene end was trimmed by 5 bases and the J gene end by 5 bases; junction bases not matched to a gene: 8. Germline-derived CDR1 and CDR2 are LGHNT and FRNRAP. This CDR3 reads CASGTLAGGPGDTQYF. The CDR3 DNA follows: TGTGCTAGTGGTACCCTAGCGGGAGGGCCGGGAGATACGCAGTATTTT.

The chain couples TRBV11-2 to TRBJ2-2; the match to TRBD2 covers 7 bases. CDR1 and CDR2 from the germline V gene are SGHAT and FQNNGV. Unmatched junction bases numbered 14, after V lost 2 bases and J lost 8 bases. The length of the CDR3 is 17 residues. CDR3 sequence reads: CASSLRVGGRAGGELFF. The DNA of the CDR3 is TGTGCCAGCAGCTTAAGGGTCGGAGGGAGGGCCGGAGGGGAGCTGTTTTTT.

This chain uses TRBV5-1 with TRBJ1-1; D call uncertain. From germline, CDR1 is SGHRS and CDR2 YFSETQ. V was clipped by 3 bases and J by 0 bases, with 12 bases between them. The CDR3 has 15 amino acids. The CDR3 region has the DNA TGCGCCAGCAGCTCACTGCGACCAGTGAACACTGAAGCTTTCTTT. The encoded protein is CASSSLRPVNTEAFF.

The rearrangement uses TRBV28 and TRBJ2-7, with 9 bases lining up with TRBD1. The CDR3 runs to 15 residues. V shed 3 bases and J 2 bases; nucleotides not matched to a gene: 5. The germline gives CDR1 MDHEN, CDR2 SYDVKM. The CDR3 loop is CASSFDRDRAYEQYF. For the CDR3, the DNA is TGTGCCAGCAGTTTTGACCGGGACAGGGCCTACGAGCAGTACTTC.

As concerns this clone: The same CDR3 can be traced to other DNA sequences in this sample. The J gene is TRBJ1-3, the V gene TRBV18; the D is unclear. The CDR3 has 14 residues. Looked up from germline, CDR1 is KGHSH and CDR2 is LQKENI. The V gene lost 3 bases and the J gene lost 1 base, with 7 bases spanning the gap. The CDR3 DNA is TGTGCCAGCTCACCGGGGAGTTCTGGAAACACCATATATTTT. It yields the protein CASSPGSSGNTIYF.